This T cell receptor beta chain came from a study of blood T cells in healthy people across ages. Study-level results: The donors' CMV status was not determined, possibly confounding changes in expanded clonotypes. In long-lived donors, naive CD4+ cell counts and diversity exceeded those of aged donors. The study found TCR beta diversity correlated strongly with naive T cell percentage.

A second PCR, run for about 7 to 11 cycles, used a sample-barcoded 5' primer plus a J-beta primer mix. All cDNA molecules were each tagged by a template-switch adaptor with 12 random nucleotides. TCRdb itself ran the 5' RACE reads through MiXCR, one entry per CDR3 protein. The data contain 1.5 million to 2 million distinct CDR3 sequences, roughly 27% of them singletons. This clonotype was counted only a few times. Its target is not known. The CDR3 covers 16 residues. V lost 9 bases and J lost 4, with 24 bases in between. The V gene's germline CDR1 is MNHNY and CDR2 SVGAGI (reference sequence). This chain links TRBV6-6 with TRBJ1-2; no definite D call. The clonotype comes from a woman aged 25-40 years in good health. The sample was blood. CDR3: CASYRPPGGLGYGYTF. DNA for the CDR3: TGTGCCAGTTACCGGCCGCCAGGCGGGTTGGGCTATGGCTACACCTTC.